What follows is one T cell receptor beta chain and its context. Its cognate antigen is unknown. These data come from a study of shared clonotypes between healthy human individuals. Study information: Sampling drew on donors who were a couple of women and a few men aged 18 to 49. Study results and limitations: Generation probabilities of non-shared clonotypes were lower (relative to those shared by all four donors).

Positive CCR7 selection of CD45RO-negative cells yielded the naive CD8 cells, and terminally differentiated effector memory CD45RA+ cells were excluded. The V segment lost 4 bases and the J segment 1 base; nucleotides outside the gene matches: 3. The CDR3 spans 15 residues. Germline V gives CDR1 PRHDT, CDR2 FYEKMQ (reference sequence). Assay: immunoSEQ multiplex PCR; the TCRdb copy retains only in-frame clones and omits some. The data contain about 750,000 clones, 80% to 95% of them seen just once; the ten biggest clones take up about 25%. The receptor was derived from a man between 25 and 39 years old in good health. The sequencing input was naive CD8+ T cells sorted from blood. The chain links TRBV13 to TRBJ2-2, with 7 positions matching TRBD2. CDR3 nucleotides: TGTGCCAGCAGCTCGCTAGCGGAGAACACCGGGGAGCTGTTTTTT. Translation: CASSSLAENTGELFF.